These T cell receptor beta chains were read from a single sample in a study of Ad26.COV2.S vaccination and SARS-CoV-2 variants. Method: immunoSEQ multiplex PCR; TCRdb's copy keeps in-frame clones and lacks some. The table has approximately 480,000 clones, around 85% seen once. Sequences were derived from peripheral blood, sampled in a trial of Ad26.COV2.S vaccine versus placebo. Source of these receptors: a person between 18 and 65 years old who received the Ad26.COV2.S COVID-19 vaccine or a placebo. The CDR3 runs from the conserved cysteine through the conserved F or W. D genes are given only for firm matches. Expanded clones are given a class, and other clones once, few, many or no size at all.

few,18,-,TRBJ1-5,TRBV10-1,TGCGCCAGCACCCTAGGGGGAGGAGACCGGCGTATCTATCAGCCCCAGCATTTT,CASTLGGGDRRIYQPQHF
-,14,TRBD1,TRBJ1-2,TRBV28,TGTGCCAGCATCCTACCGGGACAGTCTTATGGCTACACCTTC,CASILPGQSYGYTF
-,13,-,TRBJ1-2,TRBV2,TGTGCCAGCAGTGGTCGGGCCGCCTATGGCTACACCTTC,CASSGRAAYGYTF
-,17,-,TRBJ2-2,TRBV7-9,TGTGCCAGCAGCTTGAGGTTAGGGGCGGCAAACACCGGGGAGCTGTTTTTT,CASSLRLGAANTGELFF
-,13,-,TRBJ2-5,TRBV5-1,TGCGCCAGCAGCTTGAGGCCGGGGGAGACCCAGTACTTC,CASSLRPGETQYF
-,17,TRBD2,TRBJ2-1,TRBV9,TGTGCCAGCAGCTTAGCCGGGACTAGCGGGGCGTGGGGTGAGCAGTTCTTC,CASSLAGTSGAWGEQFF
-,16,TRBD2,TRBJ2-1,TRBV6-4,TGTGCCAGCAGTTTAACTAGCGGGAGCCTAGGTAATGAGCAGTTCTTC,CASSLTSGSLGNEQFF
-,16,-,TRBJ2-7,TRBV27,TGTGCCAGCAGTTTATTAGGCCTTCACCTCTCCTACGAGCAGTACTTC,CASSLLGLHLSYEQYF
-,16,TRBD1,TRBJ1-1,TRBV27,TGTGCCAGCAGCCTAGGGACAGGGACCCCGAACACTGAAGCTTTCTTT,CASSLGTGTPNTEAFF
-,14,-,TRBJ1-5,TRBV6-5,TGTGCCAGCAGACGCGACAGTAGCAATCAGCCCCAGCATTTT,CASRRDSSNQPQHF
-,13,-,TRBJ1-6,TRBV7-6,TGTGCCAGCAGCTTATCTCTTGACTCACCCCTCCACTTT,CASSLSLDSPLHF
-,11,TRBD1,TRBJ2-4,TRBV7-9,TGTGCCAGCAGGCAGGGGGACATTCAGTACTTC,CASRQGDIQYF
-,16,TRBD1,TRBJ1-3,TRBV18,TGTGCCAGCTCACCAAGTCAGGGGGCGAGTGGAAACACCATATATTTT,CASSPSQGASGNTIYF
-,17,-,TRBJ2-7,TRBV28,TGTGCCAGCAGCCCGGGACAAGGACTTAGTCGCTACTACGAGCAGTACTTC,CASSPGQGLSRYYEQYF
-,14,TRBD2,TRBJ2-1,TRBV29-1,TGCAGCGGGGCTAGCGGGATCGGGGTAAATGAGCAGTTCTTC,CSGASGIGVNEQFF
-,19,TRBD1,TRBJ1-1,TRBV28,TGTGCCAGCAGTTTAGGCCCCTGGACAGGGACGAGGATGAACACTGAAGCTTTCTTT,CASSLGPWTGTRMNTEAFF
-,15,TRBD1,TRBJ1-2,TRBV28,TGTGCCAGCAGCTTAACAGGGGAGGCTAACTATGGCTACACCTTC,CASSLTGEANYGYTF
-,15,TRBD1,TRBJ1-5,TRBV2,TGTGCCAGCAGCCTGGGACAGCTCAGCAATCAGCCCCAGCATTTT,CASSLGQLSNQPQHF
-,14,-,TRBJ1-1,TRBV7-3,TGTGCCAGCAGCTCTAGTCCGGGGGGCACTGAAGCTTTCTTT,CASSSSPGGTEAFF
few,14,-,TRBJ1-4,TRBV2,TGTGCCAGCAGTCGAAGGGGCGCGGATGAAAAACTGTTTTTT,CASSRRGADEKLFF
-,13,-,TRBJ2-6,TRBV7-9,TGTGCCAGCAGGCCCGCCGGGGCCAACGTCCTGACTTTC,CASRPAGANVLTF
-,15,TRBD2,TRBJ2-5,TRBV9,TGTGCCAGCAGCGTAGCTACGGGGGGGCAAGAGACCCAGTACTTC,CASSVATGGQETQYF
-,15,TRBD1,TRBJ2-5,TRBV24-1,TGTGCCACCAGTGATCCGAGGGGGCCCCAAGAGACCCAGTACTTC,CATSDPRGPQETQYF
-,14,-,TRBJ2-7,TRBV9,TGTGCCAGCAGCCGCGGTGAGGGTCCCTACGAGCAGTACTTC,CASSRGEGPYEQYF
-,16,TRBD2,TRBJ2-1,TRBV6-6,TGTGCCAGCAGTCGACCAGCGGGGGGGTACTACAATGAGCAGTTCTTC,CASSRPAGGYYNEQFF
-,14,-,TRBJ1-4,TRBV19,TGTGCCAGTAGCCTGGTCCCCGGAGCGGAAAAACTGTTTTTT,CASSLVPGAEKLFF
-,15,TRBD1,TRBJ2-7,TRBV11-3,TGTGCCAGCAGCTTAGGAGGGACAGGGGACTACGAGCAGTACTTC,CASSLGGTGDYEQYF
-,15,TRBD2,TRBJ2-1,TRBV19,TGTGCCAGTAGCTCCGGGACTAGCCTGCTCAATGAGCAGTTCTTC,CASSSGTSLLNEQFF
-,13,-,TRBJ2-2,TRBV30,TGTGCCTGGAGTCAGGGGAACACCGGGGAGCTGTTTTTT,CAWSQGNTGELFF
-,15,-,TRBJ1-4,TRBV30,TGTGCCTGGAGTGTATCGGTAGGGACGGGGGAAAAACTGTTTTTT,CAWSVSVGTGEKLFF
once,14,-,TRBJ2-1,TRBV5-1,TGCGCCAGCAGCTTTATGCACGGAGGGAATGAGCAGTTCTTC,CASSFMHGGNEQFF
-,12,-,TRBJ2-7,TRBV28,TGTGCCACCCAGTCGGGTCCGAGGGAGCAGTACTTC,CATQSGPREQYF